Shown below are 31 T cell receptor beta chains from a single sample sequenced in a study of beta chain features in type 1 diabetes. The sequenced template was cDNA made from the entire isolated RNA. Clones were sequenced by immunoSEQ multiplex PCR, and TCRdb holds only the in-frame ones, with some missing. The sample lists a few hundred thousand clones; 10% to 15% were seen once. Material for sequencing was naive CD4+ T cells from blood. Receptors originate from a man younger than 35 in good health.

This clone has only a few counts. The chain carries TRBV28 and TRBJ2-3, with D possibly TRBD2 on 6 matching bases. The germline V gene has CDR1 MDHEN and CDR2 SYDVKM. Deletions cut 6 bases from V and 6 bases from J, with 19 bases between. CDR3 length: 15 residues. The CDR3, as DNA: TGTGCCAGCAGGTTCCAGCTAGCGTCCGGGGATACGCAGTATTTT. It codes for CASRFQLASGDTQYF.

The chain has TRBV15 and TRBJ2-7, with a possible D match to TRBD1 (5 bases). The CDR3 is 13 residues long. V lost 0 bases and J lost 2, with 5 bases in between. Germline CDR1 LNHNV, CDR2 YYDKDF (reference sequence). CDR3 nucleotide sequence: TGTGCCACCAGCAGAGAGGGGCCCTACGAGCAGTACTTC. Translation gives CATSREGPYEQYF.

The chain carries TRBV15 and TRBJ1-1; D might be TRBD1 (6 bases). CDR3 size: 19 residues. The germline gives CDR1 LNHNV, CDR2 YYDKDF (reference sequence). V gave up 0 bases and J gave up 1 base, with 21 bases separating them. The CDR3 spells CATSRDQTAAGAQNTEAFF. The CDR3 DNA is TGTGCCACCAGCAGAGATCAGACTGCAGCGGGGGCCCAGAACACTGAAGCTTTCTTT.

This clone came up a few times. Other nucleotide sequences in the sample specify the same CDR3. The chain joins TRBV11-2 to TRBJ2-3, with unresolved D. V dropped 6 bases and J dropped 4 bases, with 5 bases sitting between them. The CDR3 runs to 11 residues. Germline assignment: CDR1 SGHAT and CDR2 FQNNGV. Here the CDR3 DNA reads TGTGCCAGCAGTTTCTCAGATACGCAGTATTTT. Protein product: CASSFSDTQYF.

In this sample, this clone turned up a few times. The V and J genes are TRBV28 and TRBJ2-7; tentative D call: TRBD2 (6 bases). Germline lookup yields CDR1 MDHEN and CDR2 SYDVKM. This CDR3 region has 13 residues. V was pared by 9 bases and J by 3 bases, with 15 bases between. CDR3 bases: TGTGCCAGTATCGCGGGGTTCGACTACGAGCAGTACTTC. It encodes CASIAGFDYEQYF. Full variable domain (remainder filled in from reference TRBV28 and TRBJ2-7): DVKVTQSSRYLVKRTGEKVFLECVQDMDHENMFWYRQDPGLGLRLIYFSYDVKMKEKGDIPEGYSVSREKKERFSLILESASTNQTSMYLCASIAGFDYEQYFGPGTRLTVT.

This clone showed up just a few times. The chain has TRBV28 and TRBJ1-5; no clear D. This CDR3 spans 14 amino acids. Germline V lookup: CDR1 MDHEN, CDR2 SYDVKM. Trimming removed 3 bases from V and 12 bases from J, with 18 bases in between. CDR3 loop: CASSFEPRAYLQHF. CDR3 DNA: TGTGCCAGCAGTTTTGAGCCGAGGGCCTATCTCCAGCATTTT.

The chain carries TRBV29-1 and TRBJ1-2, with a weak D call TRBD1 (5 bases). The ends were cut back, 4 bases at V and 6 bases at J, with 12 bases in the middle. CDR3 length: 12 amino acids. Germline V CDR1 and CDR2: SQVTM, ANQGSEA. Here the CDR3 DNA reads TGCAGCGTTGTATCAGGGTCGGATGGCTACACCTTC. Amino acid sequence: CSVVSGSDGYTF.

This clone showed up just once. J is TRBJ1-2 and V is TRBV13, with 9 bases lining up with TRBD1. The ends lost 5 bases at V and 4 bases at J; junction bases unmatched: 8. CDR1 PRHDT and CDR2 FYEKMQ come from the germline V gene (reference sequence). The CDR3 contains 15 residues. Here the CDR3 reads CASSTRDRVFYGYTF. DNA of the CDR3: TGTGCCAGCAGCACTCGGGACAGGGTTTTCTATGGCTACACCTTC.

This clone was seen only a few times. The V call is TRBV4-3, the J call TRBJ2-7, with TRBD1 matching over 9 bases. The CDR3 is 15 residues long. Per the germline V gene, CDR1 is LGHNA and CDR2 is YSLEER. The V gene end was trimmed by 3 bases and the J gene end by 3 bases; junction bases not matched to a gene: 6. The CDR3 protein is CASSHHRDRVYEQYF. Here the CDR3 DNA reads TGCGCCAGCAGCCACCACCGGGACAGGGTCTACGAGCAGTACTTC.

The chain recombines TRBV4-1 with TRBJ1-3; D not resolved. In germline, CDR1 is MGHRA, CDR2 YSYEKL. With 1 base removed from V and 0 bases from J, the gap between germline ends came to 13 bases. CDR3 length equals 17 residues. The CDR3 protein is CASSQGRLGVSGNTIYF. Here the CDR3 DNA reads TGCGCCAGCAGCCAAGGCCGTCTCGGAGTCTCTGGAAACACCATATATTTT.

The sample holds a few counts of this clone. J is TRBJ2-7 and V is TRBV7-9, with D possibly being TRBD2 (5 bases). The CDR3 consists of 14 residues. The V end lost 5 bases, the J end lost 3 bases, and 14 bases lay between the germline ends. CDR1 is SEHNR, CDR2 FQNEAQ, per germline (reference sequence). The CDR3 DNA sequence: TGTGCCAGCAGCCAAGGACTCAGAGTCTACGAGCAGTACTTC. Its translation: CASSQGLRVYEQYF.

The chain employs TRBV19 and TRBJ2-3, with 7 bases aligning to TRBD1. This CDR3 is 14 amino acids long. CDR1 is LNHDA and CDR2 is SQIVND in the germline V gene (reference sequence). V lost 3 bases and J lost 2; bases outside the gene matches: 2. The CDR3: CASSIQGVTDTQYF. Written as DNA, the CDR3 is TGTGCCAGTAGTATCCAGGGGGTCACAGATACGCAGTATTTT.

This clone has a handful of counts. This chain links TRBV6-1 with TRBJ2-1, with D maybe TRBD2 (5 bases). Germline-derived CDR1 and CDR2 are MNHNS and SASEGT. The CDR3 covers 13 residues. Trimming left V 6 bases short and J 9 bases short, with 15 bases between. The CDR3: CASSGVTLPEQFF. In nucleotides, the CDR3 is TGTGCCAGCAGCGGGGTGACTCTTCCTGAGCAGTTCTTC.

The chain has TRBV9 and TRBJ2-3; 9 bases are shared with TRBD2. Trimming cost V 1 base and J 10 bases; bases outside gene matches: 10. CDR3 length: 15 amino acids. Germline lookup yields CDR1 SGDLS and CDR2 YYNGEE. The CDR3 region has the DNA TGTGCCAGCAGCGTACGGCTAGCGGGGAGGGACGCGCAGTATTTT. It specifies CASSVRLAGRDAQYF.

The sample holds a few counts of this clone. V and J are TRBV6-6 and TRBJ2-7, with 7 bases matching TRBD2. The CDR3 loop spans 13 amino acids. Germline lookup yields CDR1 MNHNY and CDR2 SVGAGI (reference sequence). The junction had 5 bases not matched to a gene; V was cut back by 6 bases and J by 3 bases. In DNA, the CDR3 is TGTGCCAGCAGGGGACTAACAGTCTACGAGCAGTACTTC. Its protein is CASRGLTVYEQYF.

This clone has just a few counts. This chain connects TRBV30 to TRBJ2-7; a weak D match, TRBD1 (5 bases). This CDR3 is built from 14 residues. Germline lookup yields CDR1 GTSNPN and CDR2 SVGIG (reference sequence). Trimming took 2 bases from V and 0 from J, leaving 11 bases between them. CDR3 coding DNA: TGTGCCTGGAGTAGTCGGACACTCTCCTACGAGCAGTACTTC. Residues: CAWSSRTLSYEQYF.

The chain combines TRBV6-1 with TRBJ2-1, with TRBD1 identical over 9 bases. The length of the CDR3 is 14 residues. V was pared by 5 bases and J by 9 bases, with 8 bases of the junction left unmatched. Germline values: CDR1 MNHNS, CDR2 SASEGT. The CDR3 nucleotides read TGTGCCAGCAGTTTTTCCGGGACAGGGATTGAGCAGTTCTTC. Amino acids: CASSFSGTGIEQFF.

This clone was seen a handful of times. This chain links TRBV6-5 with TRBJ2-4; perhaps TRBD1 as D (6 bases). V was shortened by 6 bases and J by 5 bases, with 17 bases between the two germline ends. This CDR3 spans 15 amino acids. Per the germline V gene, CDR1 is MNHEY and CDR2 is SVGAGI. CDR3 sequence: CASSPASAGENIQYF. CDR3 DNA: TGTGCCAGCAGCCCCGCGTCGGCAGGGGAAAACATTCAGTACTTC.

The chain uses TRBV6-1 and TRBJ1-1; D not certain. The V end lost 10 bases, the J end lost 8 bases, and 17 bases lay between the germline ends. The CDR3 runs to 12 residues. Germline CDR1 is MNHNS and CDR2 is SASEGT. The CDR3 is CATCRGSMEAFF. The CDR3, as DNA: TGTGCCACCTGTCGGGGTTCGATGGAAGCTTTCTTT.

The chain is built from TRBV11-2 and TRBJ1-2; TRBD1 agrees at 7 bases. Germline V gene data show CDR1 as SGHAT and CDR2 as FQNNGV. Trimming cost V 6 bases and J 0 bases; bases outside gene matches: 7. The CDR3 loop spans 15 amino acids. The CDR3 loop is CASSQLRGPNYGYTF. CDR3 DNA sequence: TGTGCCAGCAGTCAACTAAGGGGGCCTAACTATGGCTACACCTTC.

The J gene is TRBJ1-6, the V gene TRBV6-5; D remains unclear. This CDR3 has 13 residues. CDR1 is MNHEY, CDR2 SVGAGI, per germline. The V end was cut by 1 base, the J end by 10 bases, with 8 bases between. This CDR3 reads CASSYWARSPLHF. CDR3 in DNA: TGTGCCAGCAGTTACTGGGCCAGGTCACCCCTCCACTTT.

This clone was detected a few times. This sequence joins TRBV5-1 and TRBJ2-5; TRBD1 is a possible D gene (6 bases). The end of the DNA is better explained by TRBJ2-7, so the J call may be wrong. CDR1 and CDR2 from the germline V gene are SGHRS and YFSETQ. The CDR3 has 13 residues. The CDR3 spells CASSAGQGYEQYF. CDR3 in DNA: TGCGCCAGCAGCGCGGGCCAGGGGTACGAGCAGTACTTC.

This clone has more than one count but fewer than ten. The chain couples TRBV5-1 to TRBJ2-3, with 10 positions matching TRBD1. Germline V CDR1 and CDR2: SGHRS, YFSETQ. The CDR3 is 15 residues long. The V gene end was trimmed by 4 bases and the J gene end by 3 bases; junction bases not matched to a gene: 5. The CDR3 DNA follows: TGCGCCAGCAGCACCGGGACAGGGGCGACAGATACGCAGTATTTT. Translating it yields CASSTGTGATDTQYF.

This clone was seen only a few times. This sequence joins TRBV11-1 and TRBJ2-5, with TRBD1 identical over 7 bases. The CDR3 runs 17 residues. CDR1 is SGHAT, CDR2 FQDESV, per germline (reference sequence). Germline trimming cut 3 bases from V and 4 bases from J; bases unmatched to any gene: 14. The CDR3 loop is CASSFSSGQRSRETQYF. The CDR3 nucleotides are TGTGCCAGCAGCTTCTCGTCGGGACAGCGAAGTCGAGAGACCCAGTACTTC.

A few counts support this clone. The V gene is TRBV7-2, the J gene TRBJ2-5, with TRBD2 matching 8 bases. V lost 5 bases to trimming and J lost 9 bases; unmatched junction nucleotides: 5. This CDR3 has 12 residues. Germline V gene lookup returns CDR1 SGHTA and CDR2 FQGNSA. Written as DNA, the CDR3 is TGTGCCAGCAGCGAACCGGGGGGGCCCCAGTACTTC. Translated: CASSEPGGPQYF. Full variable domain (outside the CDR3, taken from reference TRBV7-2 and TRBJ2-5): GAGVSQSPSNKVTEKGKDVELRCDPISGHTALYWYRQSLGQGLEFLIYFQGNSAPDKSGLPSDRFSAERTGGSVSTLTIQRTQQEDSAVYLCASSEPGGPQYFGPGTRLLVL.

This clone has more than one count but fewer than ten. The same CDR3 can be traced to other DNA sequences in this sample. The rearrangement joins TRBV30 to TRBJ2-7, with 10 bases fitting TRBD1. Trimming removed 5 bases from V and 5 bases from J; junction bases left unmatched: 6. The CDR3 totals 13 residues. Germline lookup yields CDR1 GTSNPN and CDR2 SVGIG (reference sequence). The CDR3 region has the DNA TGTGCCTGGGTGGGACAGGGGCTCAACGAGCAGTACTTC. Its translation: CAWVGQGLNEQYF.

The CDR3, as DNA: TGTGCCAGCAGCATCATGAGCGGGACGAACACCGGGGAGCTGTTTTTT. The encoded protein is CASSIMSGTNTGELFF. The chain couples TRBV7-8 to TRBJ2-2; 7 bases are shared with TRBD2. Germline lookup yields CDR1 SGHVS and CDR2 FQNEAQ. With 5 bases clipped from V and 0 bases from J, the junction kept 6 bases outside the gene matches. The CDR3 is made up of 16 amino acids.

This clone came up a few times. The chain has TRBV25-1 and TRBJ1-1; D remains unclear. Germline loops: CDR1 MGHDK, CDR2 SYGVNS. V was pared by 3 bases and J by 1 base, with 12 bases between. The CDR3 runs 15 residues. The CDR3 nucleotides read TGTGCCAGCAGTGAGCCCGGGTCGGCGAACACTGAAGCTTTCTTT. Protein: CASSEPGSANTEAFF.

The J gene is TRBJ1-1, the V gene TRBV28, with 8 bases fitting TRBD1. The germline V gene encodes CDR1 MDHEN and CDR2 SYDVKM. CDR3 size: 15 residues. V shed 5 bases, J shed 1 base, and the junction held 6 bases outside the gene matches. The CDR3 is CASSQSTGENTEAFF. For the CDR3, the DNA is TGTGCCAGCAGTCAATCGACAGGGGAGAACACTGAAGCTTTCTTT.

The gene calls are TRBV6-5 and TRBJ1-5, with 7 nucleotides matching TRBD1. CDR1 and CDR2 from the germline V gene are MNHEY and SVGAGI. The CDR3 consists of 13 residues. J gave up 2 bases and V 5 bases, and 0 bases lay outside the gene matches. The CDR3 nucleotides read TGTGCCAGCAGTACAGGGGGCAATCAGCCCCAGCATTTT. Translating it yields CASSTGGNQPQHF.

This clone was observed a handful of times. The CDR3 coding sequence is TGCGCCAGCAGCCAAGAAGGTGGGGCAGATAATTCACCCCTCCACTTT. Translated, it gives CASSQEGGADNSPLHF. This chain uses TRBV4-3 with TRBJ1-6; D perhaps matches TRBD1 (5 bases). The CDR3 extends over 16 amino acids. The V gene lost 0 bases and the J gene lost 5 bases, with 11 bases spanning the gap. Germline V gene lookup returns CDR1 LGHNA and CDR2 YSLEER.